Sequencing of this TCR beta chain was carried out in a study of early T cells in non-severe SARS-CoV-2 infection. The overall study: The sequenced material was bulk RNA from unsorted whole blood, and its chains were unpaired.

Study results and caveats: Lookups in VDJdb leaned toward anti-spike CD8 responses and missed private and CD4 specificities.

Attached unique molecular identifiers marked individual cDNA molecules. TCRdb analysed the 5' RACE reads with MiXCR anew, one entry per CDR3 protein. Counted here are 100,000 to 120,000 distinct CDR3 sequences, roughly 12% occurring once; the ten biggest clones make up around 3.7%. This clonotype was detected a few times. As yet, its antigen is unknown. The germline gives CDR1 GTSNPN, CDR2 SVGIG (reference sequence). V shed 3 bases, J shed 4 bases, and the junction held 10 bases outside the gene matches. The CDR3 covers 15 residues. This clonotype originated in an adult who was a healthcare worker with PCR-confirmed SARS-CoV-2 infection or an uninfected control (not recorded which). Sequenced here: whole blood, sampled at baseline. The V call is TRBV30, the J call TRBJ1-1; TRBD1 agrees at 8 bases. The chain's CDR3 is CAWSPGDRYITEAFF. The CDR3, as DNA: TGTGCCTGGAGCCCGGGGGACAGGTATATCACTGAAGCTTTCTTT.